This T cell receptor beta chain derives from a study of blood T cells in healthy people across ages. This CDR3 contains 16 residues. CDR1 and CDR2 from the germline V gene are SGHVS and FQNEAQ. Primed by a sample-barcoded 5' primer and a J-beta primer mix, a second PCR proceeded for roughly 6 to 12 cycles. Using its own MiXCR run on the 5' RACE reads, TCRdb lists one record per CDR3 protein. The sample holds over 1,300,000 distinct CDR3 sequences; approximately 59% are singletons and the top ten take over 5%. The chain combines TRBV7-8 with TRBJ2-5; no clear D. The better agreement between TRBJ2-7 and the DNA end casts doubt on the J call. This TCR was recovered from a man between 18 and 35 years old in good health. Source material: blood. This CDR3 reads CASSLNTHRDLYEQYF. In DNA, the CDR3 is TGTGCCAGCAGCTTAAACACACATAGGGATCTATACGAGCAGTACTTC.